Shown below are 11 T cell receptor beta chains from a single sample sequenced in a study of vaccination effects on CD4 cells after COVID-19. No antigen has been assigned to these receptors. Libraries were prepared by immunoSEQ multiplex PCR; TCRdb keeps only in-frame clonotypes and omits some of them. The sample records fewer than 30,000 clones, 83% being singletons. ViraFEST expansion of antigen-specific CD4+ T cells with viral peptide pools preceded sequencing. Culture proceeded for about ten days, and CD4+ T cells were then isolated. Two doses of either BNT162b2 or mRNA-1273 were given to each participant. Sequences were derived from CD4+ T cells from PBMCs cultured with HCoV-NL63 spike peptides, sampled after COVID-19 vaccination. These receptors were collected from a human donor who received a COVID-19 vaccine. Some clones in this sample may be carry-over from other donors' samples.

This clone was seen a single time. This rearrangement joins TRBV6-4 to TRBJ1-2; tentatively, D is TRBD1 (5 bases). The CDR3 has 13 residues. Per germline, CDR1 MRHNA and CDR2 SNTAGT. Trimming pared 5 bases from V and 4 bases from J, leaving 11 bases between. The CDR3 region has the DNA TGTGCCAGCAGTAGCAGGGCCAGCTATGGCTACACCTTC. It yields the protein CASSSRASYGYTF.

V usage is TRBV7-3 and J usage is TRBJ1-1, with 7 bases aligning to TRBD1. This CDR3 contains 13 residues. Germline assignment: CDR1 SGHTA and CDR2 FQGTGA. V lost 5 bases to trimming and J lost 3 bases; unmatched junction nucleotides: 3. CDR3 amino acids: CASSRRGDTEAFF. The CDR3 DNA follows: TGTGCCAGCAGCCGCAGGGGGGACACTGAAGCTTTCTTT.

V usage is TRBV19 and J usage is TRBJ2-4; 9 positions match TRBD2. The V and J ends lost 3 bases and 0 bases, in that order; junction bases with no gene match: 12. CDR3 length equals 19 residues. CDR1 and CDR2 (germline): LNHDA, SQIVND (reference sequence). As DNA, the CDR3 is TGTGCCAGTAGTATTAGGTCTAGCGGGGTAGTACTAGCCAAAAACATTCAGTACTTC. This sequence encodes CASSIRSSGVVLAKNIQYF. Complete variable domain (other parts from reference TRBV19 and TRBJ2-4): DGGITQSPKYLFRKEGQNVTLSCEQNLNHDAMYWYRQDPGQGLRLIYYSQIVNDFQKGDIAEGYSVSREKKESFPLTVTSAQKNPTAFYLCASSIRSSGVVLAKNIQYFGAGTRLSVL.

V gene TRBV2 combines with J gene TRBJ2-3, with TRBD2 matching 12 bases. The J segment lost 3 bases and the V segment lost 8 bases, leaving 0 bases of the junction unmatched. Looked up from germline, CDR1 is SNHLY and CDR2 is FYNNEI. The CDR3 has 13 amino acids. The CDR3, as DNA: TGTGCCAGCGGACTAGCGGGGACAGATACGCAGTATTTT. Its protein product is CASGLAGTDTQYF.

This clone was counted a single time. This chain joins TRBV3-1 (or the pseudogene TRBV3-2) and TRBJ2-3, with unresolved D. V lost 2 bases and J 4 bases, leaving 7 bases between the germline ends. CDR1 LGHDT and CDR2 YNNKEL come from the germline V gene (reference sequence). The CDR3 covers 13 residues. The CDR3 sequence is CASSQLSADTQYF. CDR3 nucleotide sequence: TGTGCCAGCAGCCAACTTTCCGCAGATACGCAGTATTTT.

This clone has a single count. The rearrangement links TRBV5-1 to TRBJ2-1, with D tentatively TRBD2 (6 bases). V gave up 0 bases and J gave up 2 bases, with 12 bases separating them. Germline CDR1 is SGHRS and CDR2 is YFSETQ. The CDR3 covers 16 residues. CDR3 sequence reads: CASSLAFSGPYNEQFF. As DNA, the CDR3 is TGCGCCAGCAGCTTGGCTTTCAGCGGGCCCTACAATGAGCAGTTCTTC.

The chain is built from TRBV27 and TRBJ1-4; TRBD1 aligns across 7 bases. Germline V gene sequence: CDR1 MNHEY, CDR2 SMNVEV (reference sequence). J lost 6 bases, V lost 3 bases, and 4 bases had no gene match. The CDR3 is 14 residues long. Here the CDR3 reads CASSLGGTDEKLFF. For the CDR3, the DNA is TGTGCCAGCAGTTTGGGAGGGACAGATGAAAAACTGTTTTTT.

This chain uses TRBV5-1 with TRBJ2-5; perhaps D is TRBD1 or TRBD2 (5 bases each). Deletions cut 6 bases from V and 1 base from J, with 13 bases between. Germline V lookup: CDR1 SGHRS, CDR2 YFSETQ. This CDR3 has 14 residues. CDR3 DNA: TGCGCCAGCACCATGGGGGTGATCCAAGAGACCCAGTACTTC. Its translation: CASTMGVIQETQYF.

This clone was recorded a few times. This chain connects TRBV5-1 to TRBJ2-2, with D tentatively TRBD1 (6 bases). The CDR3 loop spans 14 amino acids. CDR1 is SGHRS, CDR2 YFSETQ, per germline. Trimming removed 4 bases from V and 8 bases from J, with 15 bases in between. CDR3 DNA sequence: TGCGCCAGCAGCACGGCCACAGGGTGGGGGGAGCTGTTTTTT. Translation gives CASSTATGWGELFF.

The rearrangement uses TRBV9 and TRBJ2-1, with 14 bases fitting TRBD2. The CDR3 length is 15 residues. J lost 6 bases, V lost 3 bases, and 2 bases had no gene match. CDR1 is SGDLS, CDR2 YYNGEE, per germline. The CDR3 loop reads CASSATSGGVNEQFF. The DNA of the CDR3 is TGTGCCAGCAGCGCGACTAGCGGGGGGGTCAATGAGCAGTTCTTC.

V usage is TRBV10-1 and J usage is TRBJ1-1, with D perhaps matching TRBD1 (6 bases). CDR1 and CDR2 (germline): WNHNN, SYGVQD (reference sequence). This CDR3 comprises 15 residues. Trimming removed 3 bases from V and 0 bases from J, with 11 bases in between. The CDR3 bases are TGCGCCAGCAGTGACCCAGGGGATATGAACACTGAAGCTTTCTTT. Translation: CASSDPGDMNTEAFF.